This T cell receptor (beta chain) was recovered during a study of a mutant IDH1 vaccine in newly diagnosed glioma. In the study overall: The therapy given earlier, which was standard therapy, consisted of radiotherapy, temozolomide, or both, and most of the patients received both.

In the case of this clone: Its antigen is not identified.

Described time point: week 23, last vaccination. Every vaccine dose comprised 300 ug of mutant IDH1 20-mer peptide plus topical imiquimod. Germline V CDR1 and CDR2: SGHNT, YYREEE (reference sequence). The CDR3 extends over 14 amino acids. The V and J ends lost 4 bases and 2 bases, in that order; junction bases with no gene match: 2. Sequenced by immunoSEQ multiplex PCR; TCRdb stores in-frame clones only, minus some. The sample yields around 54,000 clones, about 89% seen once. This clonotype originated in a man aged 35 to 55 with glioma. This sequence joins TRBV5-4 and TRBJ2-3; 9 bases align to TRBD2. The specimen comprised PBMCs, sampled from a glioma patient whose treatment included an IDH1 peptide vaccine. As DNA, the CDR3 is TGTGCCAGCAGCCGCGGGGGGGTCACAGATACGCAGTATTTT. Protein product: CASSRGGVTDTQYF.